This TCR beta chain was captured by sequencing in a study of blood T cell repertoires in COVID-19. Across the study: PBMCs, B-cell-depleted T cells, or T cells were the source of the cDNA or gDNA that made up the material.

Repertoires were generated with immunoSEQ multiplex PCR, while TCRdb's copy carries only in-frame clones and drops some. This table has fewer than 90,000 clones, about 80% appearing once. Sequenced material: peripheral blood. This TCR came from a woman older than 75 with acute or convalescent COVID-19.

The CDR3 sequence is CASSYTAGTYNEQFF. CDR3 nucleotides: TGTGCCAGCAGTTATACCGCGGGGACTTACAATGAGCAGTTCTTC. This chain links TRBV6-5 with TRBJ2-1; D is possibly TRBD2 (6 bases). V lost 3 bases, J lost 4 bases, and 13 bases lay in between. This CDR3 comprises 15 residues. The germline V gene encodes CDR1 MNHEY and CDR2 SVGAGI.